The rows below give T cell receptor beta chains drawn from one sample of a study of cytomegalovirus exposure and HLA in healthy donors. Produced via immunoSEQ multiplex PCR; TCRdb's table is partial and in-frame only. Of a few hundred thousand clones in the sample, about 90% were seen once. Material for sequencing was PBMCs. The receptor set was obtained from a woman younger than 30 in good health and CMV-seronegative. Both conserved end residues are part of each CDR3. Fields, in order: CDR3 length, D gene, J gene, V gene, clone size, CDR3 DNA, CDR3 protein. A D gene is named only where the DNA matches it firmly. Rows give clone size only sometimes, using once, few, many, or a class for an expanded clone.

14 - TRBJ1-2 TRBV6-1 - TGTGCCAGCATCTTGTCTCCGTACTTATATGGCTACACCTTC CASILSPYLYGYTF
20 TRBD2 TRBJ2-2 TRBV4-1 - TGCGCCAGCAGCCAAGAACCGGGACTAGCGGGCGACGCGAACACCGGGGAGCTGTTTTTT CASSQEPGLAGDANTGELFF
12 - TRBJ1-2 TRBV21-1 - TGTGCCAGGAGGAGATGGGGGGATGGCTACACCTTC CARRRWGDGYTF
14 TRBD1 TRBJ2-5 TRBV11-2 once TGTGCCAGCAGCCGGACAGGGAATTGGGAGACCCAGTACTTC CASSRTGNWETQYF
15 TRBD2 TRBJ2-5 TRBV5-1 - TGCGCCAGCAGCCATGGGACTAGCTCAGAAGAGACCCAGTACTTC CASSHGTSSEETQYF
12 - TRBJ1-1 TRBV7-2 - TGTGCCAGCAGCCGGCGGTACACTGAAGCTTTCTTT CASSRRYTEAFF
13 TRBD1 TRBJ1-1 TRBV7-3 - TGTGCCAGCAGTTCAGGGGGTTGGACTGAAGCTTTCTTT CASSSGGWTEAFF
9 - TRBJ1-1 TRBV30 - TGTGCCGGAGGGTTTGAAGCTTTCTTT CAGGFEAFF
15 TRBD1 TRBJ2-5 TRBV10-2 - TGCGCCAGCAGGAGGGACAGTGAGTTGGGGGAGACCCAGTACTTC CASRRDSELGETQYF
14 - TRBJ2-2 TRBV6-1 - TGTGCCAGCAGTGAAATTGCGGGGAGCGGGGAGCTGTTTTTT CASSEIAGSGELFF
15 TRBD1 TRBJ2-2 TRBV5-4 - TGTGCCAGCAGCTTCGACAGGGACGTAGACGGGGAGCTGTTTTTT CASSFDRDVDGELFF
16 - TRBJ1-5 TRBV27 - TGTGCCAGCAGTTTATCGGCAGGACATAGCAATCAGCCCCAGCATTTT CASSLSAGHSNQPQHF
13 - TRBJ2-7 TRBV27 - TGTGCCAGCAGTTTATCTCAAACCTACGAGCAGTACTTC CASSLSQTYEQYF
14 TRBD2 TRBJ2-7 TRBV9 - TGTGCCAGCAGCCCCCGGGAGGGACTCTACGAGCAGTACTTC CASSPREGLYEQYF
15 - TRBJ1-4 TRBV6-6 - TGTGCCAGCAGTTACGTCAGGGGCAAGAATGAAAAACTGTTTTTT CASSYVRGKNEKLFF
15 - TRBJ1-4 TRBV18 - TGTGCCAGCTCACACGTGGGGCAGGGCAAAGAAAAACTGTTTTTT CASSHVGQGKEKLFF
18 TRBD2 TRBJ2-3 TRBV4-1 - TGCGCCAGCAGCCAAGATACGGCTAGCGGGATAGGAACAGATACGCAGTATTTT CASSQDTASGIGTDTQYF
15 - TRBJ2-7 TRBV27 - TGTGCCAGCAGGATACAGGGAATAGGATCCTACGAGCAGTACTTC CASRIQGIGSYEQYF
13 - TRBJ1-2 TRBV30 - TGTGCCTGGAATCAGGGAGGGGGCTATGGCTACACCTTC CAWNQGGGYGYTF
14 - TRBJ1-4 TRBV28 - TGTGCCAGCAGTCCATCGGACAGTAATGAAAAACTGTTTTTT CASSPSDSNEKLFF
15 TRBD2 TRBJ2-1 TRBV7-9 few TGTGCCAGCAGCCCGGGACTAGCGGGAGGAAATGAGCAGTTCTTC CASSPGLAGGNEQFF
14 TRBD1 TRBJ1-1 TRBV9 - TGTGCCAGCAGCGTACAGGGGGCGAACACTGAAGCTTTCTTT CASSVQGANTEAFF
11 - TRBJ2-3 TRBV27 once TGTGCCATGGGAACAGGGGATACGCAGTATTTT CAMGTGDTQYF
14 - TRBJ1-1 TRBV28 - TGTGCCAGCAGTCGCACAGCGGTGAACACTGAAGCTTTCTTT CASSRTAVNTEAFF
13 TRBD2 TRBJ2-1 TRBV6-4 - TGTGCCAGCAAAGCGGGAGAGGGCAATGAGCAGTTCTTC CASKAGEGNEQFF
18 TRBD2 TRBJ2-1 TRBV2 - TGTGCCAGCAGTGAAGCAGGTGGGGGACTAGCGGAACACAATGAGCAGTTCTTC CASSEAGGGLAEHNEQFF
15 - TRBJ1-5 TRBV28 - TGTGCCAGCAATTTAGGGCCAAGAGATAATCAGCCCCAGCATTTT CASNLGPRDNQPQHF
16 TRBD2 TRBJ2-7 TRBV4-2 - TGTGCCAGCAGCCAAGATCCGACTAGCGGATCCTACGAGCAGTACTTC CASSQDPTSGSYEQYF
14 - TRBJ1-4 TRBV19 once TGTGCCAGTTGCCCATTTGGGGGCGGTGAAAAACTGTTTTTT CASCPFGGGEKLFF